A selection of T cell receptor beta chains follows, all from one sample in a study of shared clonotypes between healthy human individuals. Only in-frame clones appear in the TCRdb table, and some are missing; sequencing was by immunoSEQ multiplex PCR. Found here are 450,000 to 500,000 clones, 60% to 85% of them singletons; the top ten hold 10% to 15%. The sequencing sample was made of PBMCs. The receptor set was obtained from a woman aged 40 to 55 in good health. Some clones in this sample may be carry-over from other donors' samples. CDR3s include the opening cysteine and the closing phenylalanine or tryptophan. Fields, in order: V gene, D gene, clone size, J gene, CDR3 protein, CDR3 DNA. The D gene is left open where the match is weak. Clone size is not always given. Where it is, it says once, few, many or a class for expanded clones.

>TRBV6-1|NA|many|TRBJ2-7
CASSVAGGSYEQYF
TGTGCCAGCAGTGTCGCCGGGGGCTCCTACGAGCAGTACTTC
>TRBV5-1|TRBD1|once|TRBJ2-5
CASSLAGGVWETQYF
TGCGCCAGCAGCTTGGCAGGGGGCGTTTGGGAGACCCAGTACTTC
>TRBV19|TRBD2|NA|TRBJ2-7
CASRAGVAGDPYEQYF
TGTGCCAGTAGGGCGGGGGTAGCGGGAGACCCCTACGAGCAGTACTTC
>TRBV19|NA|NA|TRBJ1-3
CASSPMRWGASSGNTIYF
TGTGCCAGTAGTCCAATGAGGTGGGGGGCCAGCTCTGGAAACACCATATATTTT
>TRBV7-9|NA|NA|TRBJ1-1
CASSFSRQMNTEAFF
TGTGCCAGCAGCTTCTCCCGACAGATGAACACTGAAGCTTTCTTT
>TRBV6-5|NA|once|TRBJ2-3
CASSPGAGRTQYF
TGTGCCAGCAGCCCGGGGGCAGGTCGTACGCAGTATTTT
>TRBV9|TRBD2|NA|TRBJ2-7
CASSVELAGPYEQYF
TGTGCCAGCAGCGTAGAGCTAGCGGGGCCTTACGAGCAGTACTTC
>TRBV11-2|TRBD2|NA|TRBJ2-2
CASSFYSSGPNTGELFF
TGTGCCAGCAGCTTTTATTCTAGCGGGCCGAACACCGGGGAGCTGTTTTTT
>TRBV11-2|NA|NA|TRBJ2-2
CASSLRYTGELFF
TGTGCCAGCAGCCTCAGATACACCGGGGAGCTGTTTTTT
>TRBV30|TRBD2|NA|TRBJ2-7
CAWRVAGGSSPYEQYF
TGTGCCTGGAGGGTAGCGGGAGGGTCCTCACCCTACGAGCAGTACTTC
>TRBV5-1|TRBD2|NA|TRBJ2-7
CASSPSTQRGTYEQYF
TGCGCCAGCAGCCCAAGCACCCAGCGGGGGACCTACGAGCAGTACTTC
>TRBV6-6|NA|few|TRBJ2-7
CATDEQYF
TGTGCCACCGACGAGCAGTACTTC
>TRBV28|NA|NA|TRBJ2-7
CASKGPGGPYEQYF
TGTGCCAGCAAGGGACCGGGTGGGCCCTACGAGCAGTACTTC
>TRBV25-1|NA|NA|TRBJ1-2
CASSFREGYGYTF
TGTGCCAGCAGCTTCCGGGAGGGCTATGGCTACACCTTC
>TRBV19|TRBD1|NA|TRBJ1-5
CASRTGGGGQHF
TGTGCCAGTAGGACAGGGGGAGGAGGCCAGCATTTT
>TRBV5-1|NA|NA|TRBJ2-7
CASSPQRHYEQYF
TGCGCCAGCAGCCCCCAGCGGCACTACGAGCAGTACTTC
>TRBV27|NA|NA|TRBJ1-6
CASSSYPTQFVPLHF
TGTGCCAGCAGTTCCTACCCGACACAATTCGTCCCCCTCCACTTT